By share, the clone carrying this T cell receptor (beta chain) counts as large. This specimen comes from a study of T and B cells in COVID-19 patients. BIOMED2 TRB-A/B primer pools were used in multiplex TRB PCR. TCRdb fed the multiplex PCR reads into MiXCR, producing one record per CDR3 protein. The sample consists of about 16,000 distinct CDR3 sequences, 27% of them appearing once. Trimming took 0 bases from V and 4 from J, leaving 14 bases between them. Looked up from germline, CDR1 is SQVTM and CDR2 is ANQGSEA. CDR3 size: 15 residues. Each TRB amplification used roughly 220-550 ng of genomic DNA from blood.

V gene TRBV29-1 combines with J gene TRBJ2-3; D is possibly TRBD2 (5 bases). Source material: blood. This TCR was sampled from a human donor who had recovered from COVID-19. DNA for the CDR3: TGCAGCGTTGAAGAGAGGGTAGCAGGTTCAGATACGCAGTATTTT. Translated, it gives CSVEERVAGSDTQYF.